This TCR beta chain appears in the sequencing data of a study of control samples from healthy donors and cancer patients. Generated by immunoSEQ multiplex PCR, the TCRdb table keeps only in-frame clones and is missing some. Among about 130,000 clones listed, around 92% were seen once. This TCR derives from a man at least 80 years old with head and neck cancer. Sequencing input: PBMCs.

CDR3: CASSRGLNDYEQYF. The CDR3 DNA sequence: TGTGCCAGCAGCCGCGGACTGAACGACTACGAGCAGTACTTC. The chain employs TRBV5-6 and TRBJ2-7; the D gene is possibly TRBD2 (5 bases). The V end was cut by 4 bases, the J end by 3 bases, with 14 bases between. The CDR3 sequence is 14 residues long. Germline V gene data show CDR1 as SGHDT and CDR2 as YYEEEE.